This T cell receptor beta chain was sequenced during a study of T cell responses to AZD1222 COVID-19 vaccine. Background on the study: Pooling covered second doses at about 4 or about 12 weeks. Study outcomes and limitations: At study baseline, merely five or six AZD1222 recipients were seropositive. Unmutated variant regions are reportedly the target of nearly half of TCRs that are spike-specific. Clonal diversity may have been underestimated, and the donors were mostly white British, with more females than males.

As to this clone: The antigen is unknown.

The data were produced by immunoSEQ multiplex PCR, yet TCRdb's version contains in-frame clones alone and is incomplete. The sample consists of around 120,000 clones, about 92% of them appearing once. The CDR3 totals 16 residues. V dropped 3 bases and J dropped 2; count of bases not matched to a gene: 11. Germline-derived CDR1 and CDR2 are DFQATT and SNEGSKA (reference sequence). Sequencing used peripheral blood, obtained on day 0 of AZD1222 vaccination. The clonotype originates from an adult in good health. The gene calls are TRBV20-1 and TRBJ2-7; 9 nucleotides match TRBD1. The CDR3 region has the DNA TGCAGTGCTAGTCAACGTCTCGGACAGGGGACCTACGAGCAGTACTTC. Translated, it gives CSASQRLGQGTYEQYF.